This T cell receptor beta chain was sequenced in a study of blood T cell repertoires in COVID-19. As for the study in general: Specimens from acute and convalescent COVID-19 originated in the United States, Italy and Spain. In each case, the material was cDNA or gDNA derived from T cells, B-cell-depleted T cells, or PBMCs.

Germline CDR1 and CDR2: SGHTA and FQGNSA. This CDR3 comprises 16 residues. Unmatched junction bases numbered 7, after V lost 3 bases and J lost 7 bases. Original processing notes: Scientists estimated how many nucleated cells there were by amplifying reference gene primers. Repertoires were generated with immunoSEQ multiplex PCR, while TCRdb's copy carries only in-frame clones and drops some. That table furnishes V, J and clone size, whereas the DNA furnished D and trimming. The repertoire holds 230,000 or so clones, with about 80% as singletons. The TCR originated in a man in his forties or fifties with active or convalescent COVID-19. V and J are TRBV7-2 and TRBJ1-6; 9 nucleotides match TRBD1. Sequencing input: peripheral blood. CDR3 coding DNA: TGTGCCAGCAGCTTCTTGACCGGGACAGGGAATTCACCCCTCCACTTT. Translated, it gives CASSFLTGTGNSPLHF.